This note documents a single TCR beta chain sequence. This specimen belongs to a study of blood T cell repertoires in COVID-19. Sequencing was performed with immunoSEQ multiplex PCR; in TCRdb, only in-frame clones are kept and a portion is missing. This sample has some 310,000 clones, with almost 90% found just once. Germline lookup yields CDR1 SNHLY and CDR2 FYNNEI. This CDR3 has 14 amino acids. V lost 6 bases and J 0 bases, leaving 12 bases between the germline ends. The chain combines TRBV2 with TRBJ2-7; TRBD1 might be the D (6 bases). The TCR comes from a woman aged 25 to 39 with COVID-19, enrolled during active disease. The sequencing input was peripheral blood. The chain's CDR3 is CASRDRITSYEQYF. The CDR3 coding sequence is TGTGCCAGCAGGGACAGAATTACCTCCTACGAGCAGTACTTC.